The 13 T cell receptor beta chains given below trace back to one sample, sequenced in a study of blood T cell repertoires in COVID-19. The data were produced by immunoSEQ multiplex PCR, yet TCRdb's version contains in-frame clones alone and is incomplete. The sample holds approximately 110,000 clones, about 82% seen once. The specimen sequenced was peripheral blood. The receptors here all came from a human donor in a cohort sampled during active COVID-19.

The chain is built from TRBV27 and TRBJ2-7; D remains ambiguous. V lost 2 bases and J lost 2, with 7 bases in between. This CDR3 is built from 13 residues. The germline gives CDR1 MNHEY, CDR2 SMNVEV (reference sequence). CDR3 in amino acids: CASSLRLAYEQYF. CDR3 nucleotides: TGTGCCAGCAGTTTAAGACTCGCCTACGAGCAGTACTTC.

V usage is TRBV3-1 (or the pseudogene TRBV3-2) and J usage is TRBJ2-6, with 7 nucleotides matching TRBD1. V gave up 3 bases and J gave up 2 bases; unmatched junction bases: 7. This CDR3 is 17 amino acids long. Germline CDR1 reads LGHDT; CDR2 reads YNNKEL (reference sequence). Here the CDR3 DNA reads TGTGCCAGCAGCCATGACACAGGGGATGCTGGGGCCAACGTCCTGACTTTC. It specifies CASSHDTGDAGANVLTF.

V is TRBV5-1 and J is TRBJ2-3; possibly TRBD2 for D (6 bases). This CDR3 contains 17 residues. With 2 bases removed from V and 4 bases from J, the gap between germline ends came to 20 bases. CDR1 is SGHRS and CDR2 is YFSETQ in the germline V gene. CDR3 region: CASSLLRLGQNSDTQYF. In DNA, the CDR3 is TGCGCCAGCAGCTTATTACGACTAGGCCAAAACTCAGATACGCAGTATTTT. The complete variable domain, with remaining parts taken from reference TRBV5-1 and TRBJ2-3, reads KAGVTQTPRYLIKTRGQQVTLSCSPISGHRSVSWYQQTPGQGLQFLFEYFSETQRNKGNFPGRFSGRQFSNSRSEMNVSTLELGDSALYLCASSLLRLGQNSDTQYFGPGTRLTVL.

The chain uses TRBV12-3 or TRBV12-4 and TRBJ1-4; no clear D gene. The V gene lost 6 bases and the J gene lost 7 bases, with 12 bases spanning the gap. CDR3 size: 13 residues. CDR3 amino acids: CASRNFGVEKLFF. CDR3 nucleotides: TGTGCCAGCAGGAACTTTGGTGTTGAAAAACTGTTTTTT.

The rearrangement uses TRBV6-1 and TRBJ2-5; D perhaps matches TRBD1 (5 bases). The CDR3 length is 17 residues. Looked up from germline, CDR1 is MNHNS and CDR2 is SASEGT. Trimming stripped 2 bases from V and 5 bases from J, with 21 bases between. The CDR3 nucleotides are TGTGCCAGCAGTGAAATGGTCGGGCAGGGCCAGAGGGAGACCCAGTACTTC. Amino acids: CASSEMVGQGQRETQYF.

This chain uses TRBV4-3 with TRBJ2-7, with TRBD2 matching 10 bases. Trimming cost V 1 base and J 6 bases; bases outside gene matches: 9. CDR1 is LGHNA, CDR2 YSLEER, per germline. CDR3 size: 16 residues. CDR3 sequence: CASSQVWPSGSSEQYF. In DNA form, the CDR3 reads TGCGCCAGCAGCCAAGTTTGGCCTAGCGGGAGTTCCGAGCAGTACTTC.

The J gene is TRBJ1-1, the V gene TRBV3-1 (or the pseudogene TRBV3-2); the D is unclear. Trimming cost V 2 bases and J 2 bases, with 3 bases left between them. CDR1 and CDR2 (germline): LGHDT, YNNKEL (reference sequence). The CDR3 is 12 residues long. CDR3 residues: CASSQSNTEAFF. As DNA, the CDR3 is TGTGCCAGCAGCCAATCAAACACTGAAGCTTTCTTT.

V is TRBV4-1 and J is TRBJ2-3; 12 positions agree with TRBD2. This CDR3 has 19 residues. Germline V gene sequence: CDR1 MGHRA, CDR2 YSYEKL. The junction had 9 bases not matched to a gene; V was cut back by 0 bases and J by 2 bases. The CDR3 spells CASSQDQGLAGISTDTQYF. CDR3 nucleotides: TGCGCCAGCAGCCAAGATCAAGGACTAGCGGGAATCTCCACAGATACGCAGTATTTT.

V and J are TRBV18 and TRBJ2-3; D unresolved. The CDR3 has 15 amino acids. Per the germline V gene, CDR1 is KGHSH and CDR2 is LQKENI. Trimming took 2 bases from V and 2 from J, leaving 11 bases between them. The CDR3 reads CASSPAATHTDTQYF. In nucleotides, the CDR3 is TGTGCCAGCTCACCAGCGGCGACTCACACAGATACGCAGTATTTT. The whole variable domain, remainder taken from reference TRBV18 and TRBJ2-3, is NAGVMQNPRHLVRRRGQEARLRCSPMKGHSHVYWYRQLPEEGLKFMVYLQKENIIDESGMPKERFSAEFPKEGPSILRIQQVVRGDSAAYFCASSPAATHTDTQYFGPGTRLTVL.

The V and J genes are TRBV19 and TRBJ1-1; perhaps TRBD1 as D (5 bases). Germline values: CDR1 LNHDA, CDR2 SQIVND (reference sequence). With 4 bases removed from V and 1 base from J, the gap between germline ends came to 13 bases. The CDR3 totals 15 residues. The CDR3 coding sequence is TGTGCCAGTAGTACTTGGGACTTAAGGAACACTGAAGCTTTCTTT. It yields the protein CASSTWDLRNTEAFF.

This clone is a singleton in its sample. J is TRBJ2-2 and V is TRBV4-1, with D unresolved. The germline CDR1 and CDR2 sequences are MGHRA and YSYEKL. The CDR3 is 16 amino acids. V was cut by 2 bases and J by 3 bases, with 13 bases left in between. This CDR3 is CASSQRSSVDTGELFF. DNA of the CDR3: TGCGCCAGCAGCCAACGGTCTTCGGTGGACACCGGGGAGCTGTTTTTT.

The V gene is TRBV6-6, the J gene TRBJ2-3; D is possibly TRBD2 (6 bases). Germline lookup yields CDR1 MNHNY and CDR2 SVGAGI (reference sequence). V gave up 5 bases and J gave up 2 bases, with 14 bases separating them. The CDR3 has 15 residues. CDR3 nucleotides: TGTGCCAGCAGTGCACACGGACTATTCACAGATACGCAGTATTTT. It yields the protein CASSAHGLFTDTQYF.

The chain combines TRBV19 with TRBJ1-4; perhaps TRBD1 as D (6 bases). Germline V gives CDR1 LNHDA, CDR2 SQIVND (reference sequence). Between the trimmed V and J ends, which lost 4 bases and 7 bases, there was a span of 13 bases. The CDR3 length is 14 residues. This chain's CDR3 is CASSKDSIIEKLFF. The DNA for the CDR3 is TGTGCCAGTAGTAAGGACAGTATCATTGAAAAACTGTTTTTT.